Each of the 30 T cell receptor beta chains below was sequenced from the same sample in a study of blood T cell repertoires in COVID-19. Profiled with immunoSEQ multiplex PCR; TCRdb holds only in-frame clones, not every one. Here the sample spans about 86,000 clones, approximately 80% being singletons. Input material: peripheral blood. The receptors originated from a woman of 80 years or more with active or convalescent COVID-19.

This clone was detected once. The chain links TRBV4-1 to TRBJ2-2; 11 nucleotides agree with TRBD2. This CDR3 region has 19 residues. V was clipped by 0 bases and J by 1 base; unmatched bases: 7. Germline CDR1 is MGHRA and CDR2 is YSYEKL. This chain's CDR3 is CASSQDQGLAGRNTGELFF. CDR3 nucleotide sequence: TGCGCCAGCAGCCAAGACCAAGGACTAGCGGGCAGGAACACCGGGGAGCTGTTTTTT.

V and J are TRBV9 and TRBJ2-3, with D perhaps TRBD1 (7 bases). The CDR3 has 14 residues. Deletions cut 6 bases from V and 2 bases from J, with 13 bases between. Germline V gives CDR1 SGDLS, CDR2 YYNGEE. The CDR3 nucleotides read TGTGCCAGCACGACAGGGAGGCCCACAGATACGCAGTATTTT. This translates into CASTTGRPTDTQYF.

This clone was seen only a few times. The chain joins TRBV15 to TRBJ2-1; 8 nucleotides match TRBD2. V was pared by 5 bases and J by 0 bases, with 9 bases of the junction left unmatched. Germline CDR1 is LNHNV and CDR2 is YYDKDF (reference sequence). CDR3 length equals 17 residues. In DNA, the CDR3 is TGTGCCACCAGCGGACGGGTAGCGGGGAGCTCCTACAATGAGCAGTTCTTC. As protein: CATSGRVAGSSYNEQFF.

The genes are TRBV10-3 and TRBJ2-7; D uncertain. Per germline, CDR1 ENHRY and CDR2 SYGVKD. The length of the CDR3 is 12 residues. Trimming stripped 6 bases from V and 3 bases from J, with 9 bases between. CDR3 in amino acids: CAIRESSYEQYF. For the CDR3, the DNA is TGTGCCATCAGGGAATCTAGCTACGAGCAGTACTTC.

This clone was seen just once. V gene TRBV10-3 combines with J gene TRBJ1-6, with TRBD1 matching over 9 bases. The V gene's germline CDR1 is ENHRY and CDR2 SYGVKD. J lost 0 bases, V lost 10 bases, and 4 bases had no gene match. This CDR3 is built from 15 residues. The CDR3 coding sequence is TGTGCCACGGGGACAGGGAGCTCCTATAATTCACCCCTCCACTTT. Translating it yields CATGTGSSYNSPLHF.

V is TRBV11-3 and J is TRBJ1-4, with D perhaps matching TRBD1 (6 bases). Trimming shortened V by 4 bases and J by 3 bases, and 9 bases separated the two germline ends. The CDR3 spans 14 residues. Germline loops: CDR1 SGHNT, CDR2 YENEEA. The CDR3 nucleotides are TGTGCCAGCAGCTCGGACAGATCTAATGAAAAACTGTTTTTT. It codes for CASSSDRSNEKLFF.

This clone was counted a single time. The CDR3 DNA is TGTGCCAGCAGCCGACGGGACAGGGGTCGTTACGGCGGGGAGCTGTTTTTT. Encoded protein: CASSRRDRGRYGGELFF. The V call is TRBV25-1, the J call TRBJ2-2, with 10 bases identical to TRBD1. Germline V CDR1 and CDR2: MGHDK, SYGVNS. The CDR3 has 17 residues. The V gene end was trimmed by 6 bases and the J gene end by 7 bases; junction bases not matched to a gene: 14.

This clone appeared a few times. This chain uses TRBV6-5 with TRBJ1-5; D is uncertain. The CDR3 contains 13 residues. Germline V gene data show CDR1 as MNHEY and CDR2 as SVGAGI. V shed 6 bases and J shed 4 bases, with 10 bases lying between them. The CDR3 protein is CASREIQNQPQHF. CDR3 nucleotide sequence: TGTGCCAGCAGAGAGATACAGAATCAGCCCCAGCATTTT.

The chain links TRBV5-6 to TRBJ2-7, with a tentative D call TRBD1 (5 bases). The CDR3 sequence is 16 residues long. The V gene lost 4 bases and the J gene lost 3 bases, with 20 bases spanning the gap. Germline values: CDR1 SGHDT, CDR2 YYEEEE. The CDR3 DNA follows: TGTGCCAGCAGCCCGACTTTTGGCTCCACAGGCTACGAGCAGTACTTC. This gives the protein CASSPTFGSTGYEQYF.

The V and J genes are TRBV3-1 (or the pseudogene TRBV3-2) and TRBJ2-1; the D gene is possibly TRBD2 (6 bases). The germline V and J ends were trimmed by 4 bases and 2 bases, with 18 bases remaining between them. This CDR3 region has 17 residues. The V gene's germline CDR1 is LGHDT and CDR2 YNNKEL (reference sequence). CDR3 in amino acids: CASSPPRERRAYNEQFF. As DNA, the CDR3 is TGTGCCAGCAGCCCCCCTCGGGAGCGCCGGGCCTACAATGAGCAGTTCTTC.

The chain combines TRBV5-4 with TRBJ1-2, with 9 positions matching TRBD1. This CDR3 has 16 residues. In germline, CDR1 is SGHNT, CDR2 YYREEE (reference sequence). V shed 4 bases, J shed 6 bases, and the junction held 13 bases outside the gene matches. In DNA form, the CDR3 reads TGTGCCAGCAGCCCCGGGACAGGGTACCTTCTTGATGGCTACACCTTC. Its translation is CASSPGTGYLLDGYTF.

The V and J genes are TRBV5-5 and TRBJ2-3, with D uncertain. In germline, CDR1 is SGHKS, CDR2 YYEKEE (reference sequence). V was trimmed by 1 base and J by 8 bases, leaving 11 bases between them. This CDR3 is 13 amino acids long. This CDR3 is CASSLLLVGTQYF. In nucleotides, the CDR3 is TGTGCCAGCAGCTTGCTTCTAGTAGGTACGCAGTATTTT.

This chain uses TRBV29-1 with TRBJ2-7; D perhaps matches TRBD1 (7 bases). CDR1 and CDR2 (germline): SQVTM, ANQGSEA. The CDR3 consists of 14 residues. V lost 4 bases, J lost 7 bases, and 20 bases lay in between. The CDR3 protein is CSVAIGTLQGEQYF. CDR3 DNA: TGCAGCGTTGCAATCGGGACTCTACAGGGGGAGCAGTACTTC.

V is TRBV6-5 and J is TRBJ1-2, with 11 bases that match TRBD1. Germline lookup yields CDR1 MNHEY and CDR2 SVGAGI. The CDR3 covers 15 residues. With V trimmed by 6 bases and J by 5 bases, 8 bases remained unmatched. Written as DNA, the CDR3 is TGTGCCAGCAGGAGCGATGGACAGGGGGCTTATGGCTACACCTTC. Its protein is CASRSDGQGAYGYTF.

This chain uses TRBV2 with TRBJ2-3; D is uncertain. Per germline, CDR1 SNHLY and CDR2 FYNNEI. V shed 2 bases and J shed 2 bases, with 11 bases lying between them. The CDR3 covers 15 residues. The CDR3 reads CASSELLGFTDTQYF. CDR3 in DNA: TGTGCCAGCAGTGAACTTCTAGGTTTCACAGATACGCAGTATTTT.

This chain uses TRBV5-1 with TRBJ1-2, with a tentative D call TRBD1 (6 bases). Germline V CDR1 and CDR2: SGHRS, YFSETQ. The CDR3 extends over 15 amino acids. Trimming took off 4 bases at V and 0 bases at J, with 13 bases between the two ends. CDR3 sequence: CASSPGGQANYGYTF. CDR3 coding DNA: TGCGCCAGCAGCCCGGGGGGGCAAGCTAACTATGGCTACACCTTC.

This clone showed up just once. This chain connects TRBV7-6 to TRBJ2-7; TRBD1 is a possible D gene (6 bases). V was trimmed by 4 bases and J by 3 bases, leaving 16 bases between them. The V gene's germline CDR1 is SGHVS and CDR2 FNYEAQ. The CDR3 is 15 residues long. The CDR3 loop is CASSSYPGQFYEQYF. The CDR3 coding sequence is TGTGCCAGCAGCTCTTACCCGGGACAATTCTACGAGCAGTACTTC.

The rearrangement links TRBV7-3 to TRBJ1-2; 12 bases match TRBD1. The CDR3 consists of 15 residues. The V gene's germline CDR1 is SGHTA and CDR2 FQGTGA. Trimming at V came to 5 bases and at J to 8 bases, leaving 9 bases not matched to a gene. This CDR3 is CASSRGQGAMGGYTF. For the CDR3, the DNA is TGTGCCAGCAGCCGGGGACAGGGGGCTATGGGAGGCTACACCTTC. Drawing the rest from reference TRBV7-3 and TRBJ1-2, the complete variable domain is GAGVSQTPSNKVTEKGKYVELRCDPISGHTALYWYRQSLGQGPEFLIYFQGTGAADDSGLPNDRFFAVRPEGSVSTLKIQRTERGDSAVYLCASSRGQGAMGGYTFGSGTRLTVV.

This clone was observed a handful of times. This chain connects TRBV18 to TRBJ1-6, with D possibly matching TRBD1 (6 bases). The CDR3 extends over 16 amino acids. Trimming removed 3 bases at V and 7 bases at J, with 16 bases between. Germline CDR1 and CDR2: KGHSH and LQKENI. The CDR3 DNA reads as TGTGCCAGCTCACCGATGAACCGGGACACCAATTCACCCCTCCACTTT. Amino acid sequence: CASSPMNRDTNSPLHF.

Note on this clone: The sample contains more than one DNA sequence encoding this CDR3. The chain carries TRBV5-1 and TRBJ1-1; 10 bases agree with TRBD1. The CDR3 sequence is 15 residues long. Per the germline V gene, CDR1 is SGHRS and CDR2 is YFSETQ. V dropped 0 bases and J dropped 3; count of bases not matched to a gene: 2. The CDR3 is CASSLGGQGDTEAFF. CDR3 DNA: TGCGCCAGCAGCTTGGGAGGACAGGGGGACACTGAAGCTTTCTTT. Complete variable domain (other parts from reference TRBV5-1 and TRBJ1-1): KAGVTQTPRYLIKTRGQQVTLSCSPISGHRSVSWYQQTPGQGLQFLFEYFSETQRNKGNFPGRFSGRQFSNSRSEMNVSTLELGDSALYLCASSLGGQGDTEAFFGQGTRLTVV.

The chain recombines TRBV6-2 or TRBV6-3 with TRBJ1-6; 7 positions match TRBD1. V lost 5 bases to trimming and J lost 7 bases; unmatched junction nucleotides: 20. There are 19 residues in the CDR3. Germline values: CDR1 MNHEY, CDR2 SVGEGT. CDR3 nucleotide sequence: TGTGCCAGCAGTACACCGACAGGGTACAATCTTGGCCTAAATTCACCCCTCCACTTT. Its protein product is CASSTPTGYNLGLNSPLHF.

The rearrangement links TRBV24-1 to TRBJ2-1; 12 positions match TRBD2. Germline V CDR1 and CDR2: KGHDR, SFDVKD. The CDR3 spans 17 residues. Trimming took 5 bases from V and 0 from J; bases not matched to a gene: 4. In DNA, the CDR3 is TGTGCCACCAGTGGGACTAGCGGGGCGAGCTCCTACAATGAGCAGTTCTTC. Residues: CATSGTSGASSYNEQFF.

V gene TRBV28 combines with J gene TRBJ1-4; 7 bases are shared with TRBD1. Germline CDR1 and CDR2: MDHEN and SYDVKM. The CDR3 runs to 14 residues. V dropped 3 bases and J dropped 4; count of bases not matched to a gene: 2. The CDR3 DNA sequence: TGTGCCAGCAGTTTCGGGACAGTTAATGAAAAACTGTTTTTT. This sequence encodes CASSFGTVNEKLFF.

The CDR3: CASSTQGAGEKLFF. The CDR3 nucleotides are TGCGCCAGCAGCACCCAGGGGGCCGGCGAAAAACTGTTTTTT. J is TRBJ1-4 and V is TRBV4-3, with TRBD1 matching 8 bases. CDR3 length: 14 amino acids. V lost 5 bases, J lost 8 bases, and 7 bases stayed unmatched. Germline-derived CDR1 and CDR2 are LGHNA and YSLEER.

This sequence joins TRBV5-8 and TRBJ2-5, with 10 bases fitting TRBD2. This CDR3 comprises 17 residues. V was clipped by 2 bases and J by 0 bases; unmatched bases: 7. Per germline, CDR1 SGHTS and CDR2 YDEGEE. In DNA, the CDR3 is TGTGCCAGCAGCTTAGGACTAGCGGATGGGTACCAAGAGACCCAGTACTTC. Translation gives CASSLGLADGYQETQYF.

The chain employs TRBV5-1 and TRBJ2-3; a weak D match, TRBD1 (6 bases). V gave up 3 bases and J gave up 4 bases, with 12 bases separating them. The CDR3 consists of 14 residues. From germline, CDR1 is SGHRS and CDR2 YFSETQ. CDR3 in amino acids: CASSSQQGPDTQYF. The CDR3 nucleotides are TGCGCCAGCAGCTCCCAACAGGGTCCAGATACGCAGTATTTT.

This clone was counted only a few times. The CDR3 sequence: CASSRRAPGQYEANYGYTF. As DNA, the CDR3 is TGCGCCAGCAGCAGGCGGGCACCGGGACAGTATGAGGCTAACTATGGCTACACCTTC. V gene TRBV5-1 combines with J gene TRBJ1-2, with 7 bases lining up with TRBD1. This CDR3 is built from 19 residues. V lost 4 bases to trimming and J lost 0 bases; unmatched junction nucleotides: 18. The germline gives CDR1 SGHRS, CDR2 YFSETQ. Full variable domain (outside the CDR3, taken from reference TRBV5-1 and TRBJ1-2): KAGVTQTPRYLIKTRGQQVTLSCSPISGHRSVSWYQQTPGQGLQFLFEYFSETQRNKGNFPGRFSGRQFSNSRSEMNVSTLELGDSALYLCASSRRAPGQYEANYGYTFGSGTRLTVV.

The chain combines TRBV10-3 with TRBJ2-7; 7 nucleotides align to TRBD1. The CDR3 runs 16 residues. Germline CDR1 ENHRY, CDR2 SYGVKD. After removal of 0 bases from V and 5 bases from J, the junction contained 10 bases not matched to a gene. The CDR3 loop reads CAISESPTGQRHEQYF. CDR3 sequence (DNA): TGTGCCATCAGTGAGTCGCCGACAGGGCAGAGGCACGAGCAGTACTTC.

This clone was detected only a few times. CDR3 region: CASSYSRSEGVGPLHF. CDR3 coding DNA: TGTGCCAGCAGTTACTCGAGGAGTGAAGGGGTTGGACCCCTCCACTTT. V usage is TRBV6-5 and J usage is TRBJ1-6; a possible D gene is TRBD1 (5 bases). V lost 0 bases to trimming and J lost 12 bases, with 18 bases between them. Germline V lookup: CDR1 MNHEY, CDR2 SVGAGI. The CDR3 has 16 residues.

This sequence joins TRBV12-3 or TRBV12-4 and TRBJ2-3; 7 bases line up with TRBD1. The CDR3 runs to 13 residues. The J segment lost 4 bases and the V segment lost 4 bases, leaving 2 bases of the junction unmatched. The CDR3 spells CASSYGTADTQYF. CDR3 DNA sequence: TGTGCCAGCAGTTACGGGACAGCAGATACGCAGTATTTT.